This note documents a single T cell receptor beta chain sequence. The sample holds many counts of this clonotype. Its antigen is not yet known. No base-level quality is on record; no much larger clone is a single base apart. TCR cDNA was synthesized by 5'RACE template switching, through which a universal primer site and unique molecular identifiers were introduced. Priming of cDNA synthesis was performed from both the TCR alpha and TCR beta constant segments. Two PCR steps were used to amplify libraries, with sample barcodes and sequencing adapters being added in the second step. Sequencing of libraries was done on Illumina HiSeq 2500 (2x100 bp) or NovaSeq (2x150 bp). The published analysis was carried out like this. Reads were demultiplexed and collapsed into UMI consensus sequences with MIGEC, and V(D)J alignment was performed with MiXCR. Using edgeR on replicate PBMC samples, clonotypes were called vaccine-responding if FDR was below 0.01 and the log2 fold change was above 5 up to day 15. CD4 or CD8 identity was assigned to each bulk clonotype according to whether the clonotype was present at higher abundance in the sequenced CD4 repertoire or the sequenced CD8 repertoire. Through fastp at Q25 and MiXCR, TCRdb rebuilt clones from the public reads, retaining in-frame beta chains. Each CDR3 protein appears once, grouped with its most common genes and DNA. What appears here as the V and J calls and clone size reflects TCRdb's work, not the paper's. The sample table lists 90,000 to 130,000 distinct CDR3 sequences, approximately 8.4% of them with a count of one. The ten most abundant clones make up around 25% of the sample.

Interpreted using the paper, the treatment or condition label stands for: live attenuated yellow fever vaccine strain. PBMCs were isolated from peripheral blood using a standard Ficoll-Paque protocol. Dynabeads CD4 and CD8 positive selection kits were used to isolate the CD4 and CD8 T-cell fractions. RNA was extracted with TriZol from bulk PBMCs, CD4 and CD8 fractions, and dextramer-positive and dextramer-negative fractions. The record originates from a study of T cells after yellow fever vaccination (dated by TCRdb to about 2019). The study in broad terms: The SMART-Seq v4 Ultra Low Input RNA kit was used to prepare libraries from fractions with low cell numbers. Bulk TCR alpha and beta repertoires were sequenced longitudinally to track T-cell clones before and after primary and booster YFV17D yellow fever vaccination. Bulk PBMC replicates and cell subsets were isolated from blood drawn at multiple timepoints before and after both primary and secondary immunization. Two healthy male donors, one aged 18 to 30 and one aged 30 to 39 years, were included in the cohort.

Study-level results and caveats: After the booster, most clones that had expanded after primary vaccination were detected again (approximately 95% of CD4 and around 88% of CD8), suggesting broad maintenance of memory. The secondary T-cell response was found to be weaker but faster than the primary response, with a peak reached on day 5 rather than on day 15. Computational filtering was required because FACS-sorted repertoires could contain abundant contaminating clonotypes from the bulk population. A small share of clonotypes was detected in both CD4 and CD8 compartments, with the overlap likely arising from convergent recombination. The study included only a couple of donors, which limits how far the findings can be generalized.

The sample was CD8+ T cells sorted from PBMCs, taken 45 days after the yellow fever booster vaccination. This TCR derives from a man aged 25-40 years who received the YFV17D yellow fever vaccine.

The DNA is TGCAGTGCTAAGGCGGACTGGTCGGGGAACACTGAAGCTTTCTTT. The encoded protein is CSAKADWSGNTEAFF. The chain employs TRBV20-1 and TRBJ1-1, with the D gene uncertain. V is reduced by 4 bases and J by 1 base, leaving a spacing of 16 bases between them. Measured from the cysteine to the phenylalanine, the CDR3 is 15 residues long. Solely the CDR3 DNA is kept, with 45 bases framed from the first base. CDR1 DFQATT and CDR2 SNEGSKA were looked up in the germline V gene (reference sequence).